Listed below are T cell receptor beta chains from one sample, sequenced in a study of shared clonotypes between healthy human individuals. The protocol was immunoSEQ multiplex PCR, while the TCRdb copy is restricted to in-frame clones and leaves out a portion. The table has about 2 million clones, 85% to 95% seen once; the top ten hold 1% to 1.3%. Sequenced: naive CD8+ T cells sorted from blood. These receptor sequences come from a man between 18 and 29 years old in good health. Both conserved end residues are trimmed from each CDR3. The D gene is left open where the match is weak. Some rows have no size entry. The others give once, few or many, or a class for an expanded clone.

d_gene: -
j_gene: TRBJ2-1
abundance: -
v_gene: TRBV10-1
CDR3aa: ASSLDTGSRDEQF

d_gene: TRBD1
j_gene: TRBJ2-1
abundance: -
v_gene: TRBV27
CDR3aa: ASSFTGAHEQF

d_gene: -
j_gene: TRBJ2-7
abundance: -
v_gene: TRBV7-7
CDR3aa: ASSPDRTTYEQY

d_gene: TRBD2
j_gene: TRBJ2-1
abundance: -
v_gene: TRBV2
CDR3aa: ASSEGLAGLAGGSSYNEQF

d_gene: -
j_gene: TRBJ2-3
abundance: once
v_gene: TRBV27
CDR3aa: ASSPADSLGRIDTQY

d_gene: -
j_gene: TRBJ2-5
abundance: -
v_gene: TRBV6-5
CDR3aa: ASSYSTSVGETQY

d_gene: -
j_gene: TRBJ2-7
abundance: -
v_gene: TRBV6-1
CDR3aa: ASSEGNSNFYEQY

d_gene: TRBD1
j_gene: TRBJ2-1
abundance: once
v_gene: TRBV28
CDR3aa: ASTPLDRGSYNEQF

d_gene: TRBD1
j_gene: TRBJ1-2
abundance: once
v_gene: TRBV6-5
CDR3aa: ASSTGQGNYGYT

d_gene: -
j_gene: TRBJ2-3
abundance: -
v_gene: TRBV30
CDR3aa: AWSVLGGSDTQY

d_gene: TRBD1
j_gene: TRBJ2-5
abundance: -
v_gene: TRBV4-1
CDR3aa: ASSPTTGGLQETQY

d_gene: -
j_gene: TRBJ2-1
abundance: -
v_gene: TRBV28
CDR3aa: ASTLALASGGTGDEQF

d_gene: TRBD1
j_gene: TRBJ2-7
abundance: -
v_gene: TRBV4-3
CDR3aa: ASSQDVGTGLGDEQY

d_gene: -
j_gene: TRBJ1-1
abundance: -
v_gene: TRBV28
CDR3aa: ASSLPAPSIGRHTEAF

d_gene: -
j_gene: TRBJ2-2
abundance: -
v_gene: TRBV28
CDR3aa: ASSLQGHTGELF

d_gene: -
j_gene: TRBJ2-7
abundance: -
v_gene: TRBV5-4
CDR3aa: ASSLAPTYEQY

d_gene: TRBD1
j_gene: TRBJ2-7
abundance: -
v_gene: TRBV19
CDR3aa: ASSGTGYEQY

d_gene: -
j_gene: TRBJ2-7
abundance: -
v_gene: TRBV15
CDR3aa: ATSRGTQGSYEQY

d_gene: TRBD2
j_gene: TRBJ2-7
abundance: -
v_gene: TRBV7-9
CDR3aa: ASSLGASGYEQY

d_gene: -
j_gene: TRBJ2-7
abundance: -
v_gene: TRBV7-2
CDR3aa: ASSLGGQAGSYEQY

d_gene: -
j_gene: TRBJ1-1
abundance: -
v_gene: TRBV27
CDR3aa: ASSLPPRDGLMNTEAF

d_gene: TRBD1
j_gene: TRBJ1-2
abundance: -
v_gene: TRBV6-1
CDR3aa: ASVRRGQGRDGYT

d_gene: -
j_gene: TRBJ2-3
abundance: once
v_gene: TRBV6-1
CDR3aa: ASSDLGGDTDTQY

d_gene: -
j_gene: TRBJ2-7
abundance: -
v_gene: TRBV4-3
CDR3aa: ASSQDWGSHSYEQY

d_gene: -
j_gene: TRBJ2-7
abundance: -
v_gene: TRBV5-1
CDR3aa: ASSPSGYEQY

d_gene: -
j_gene: TRBJ2-1
abundance: -
v_gene: TRBV7-9
CDR3aa: ASSFGSNEQF

d_gene: -
j_gene: TRBJ2-7
abundance: -
v_gene: TRBV6-5
CDR3aa: ASSFQGGEQY

d_gene: -
j_gene: TRBJ2-1
abundance: -
v_gene: TRBV5-1
CDR3aa: ASSADSKYNEQF

d_gene: TRBD1
j_gene: TRBJ2-5
abundance: -
v_gene: TRBV11-2
CDR3aa: ASSAGGFETQY

d_gene: TRBD1
j_gene: TRBJ2-7
abundance: -
v_gene: TRBV5-6
CDR3aa: ASSYLGQFYEQY

d_gene: TRBD2
j_gene: TRBJ2-7
abundance: -
v_gene: TRBV7-3
CDR3aa: ASSLMAGDYEQY

d_gene: -
j_gene: TRBJ2-3
abundance: -
v_gene: TRBV7-9
CDR3aa: ATFREMTDTQY

d_gene: -
j_gene: TRBJ1-1
abundance: -
v_gene: TRBV9
CDR3aa: ASSVGGHGNTEAF

d_gene: TRBD1
j_gene: TRBJ2-5
abundance: -
v_gene: TRBV6-5
CDR3aa: ASQIGQVDRETQY

d_gene: TRBD2
j_gene: TRBJ2-1
abundance: -
v_gene: TRBV9
CDR3aa: ASSLSAQRGIDEQF

d_gene: -
j_gene: TRBJ2-1
abundance: -
v_gene: TRBV14
CDR3aa: ASSQTPGYFGPF

d_gene: -
j_gene: TRBJ2-5
abundance: -
v_gene: TRBV2
CDR3aa: ASSDALRGQETQY

d_gene: TRBD2
j_gene: TRBJ2-7
abundance: -
v_gene: TRBV4-1
CDR3aa: ASSPSGVGTYEQY

d_gene: -
j_gene: TRBJ2-5
abundance: -
v_gene: TRBV18
CDR3aa: ASSLEETQY

d_gene: -
j_gene: TRBJ1-2
abundance: -
v_gene: TRBV6-5
CDR3aa: ASSYGGGNYGYT

d_gene: TRBD2
j_gene: TRBJ2-3
abundance: -
v_gene: TRBV19
CDR3aa: ASSSGGVSDTQY

d_gene: -
j_gene: TRBJ1-1
abundance: -
v_gene: TRBV30
CDR3aa: AWSVDSDTEAF

d_gene: -
j_gene: TRBJ2-7
abundance: -
v_gene: TRBV5-5
CDR3aa: ASSQPYYEQY

d_gene: -
j_gene: TRBJ2-2
abundance: -
v_gene: TRBV9
CDR3aa: ASSVGLGGGSGELF

d_gene: TRBD1
j_gene: TRBJ2-7
abundance: -
v_gene: TRBV13
CDR3aa: ASSKGGYRGNYDEQY

d_gene: TRBD1
j_gene: TRBJ2-7
abundance: -
v_gene: TRBV9
CDR3aa: ASSPGTATYYEQY

d_gene: TRBD1
j_gene: TRBJ1-1
abundance: -
v_gene: TRBV7-6
CDR3aa: ASSLGSGTGSVNTEAF

d_gene: -
j_gene: TRBJ2-2
abundance: -
v_gene: TRBV27
CDR3aa: ASSWGGGTGELF

d_gene: TRBD1
j_gene: TRBJ2-7
abundance: -
v_gene: TRBV5-4
CDR3aa: ASSFGTGANEQY

d_gene: TRBD1
j_gene: TRBJ1-2
abundance: -
v_gene: TRBV5-6
CDR3aa: ASSFGTGVGGYT

d_gene: -
j_gene: TRBJ1-1
abundance: -
v_gene: TRBV27
CDR3aa: ASSYFGQNTEAF

d_gene: -
j_gene: TRBJ1-2
abundance: -
v_gene: TRBV20-1
CDR3aa: SARAGDGYT

d_gene: -
j_gene: TRBJ2-4
abundance: once
v_gene: TRBV7-9
CDR3aa: ASSIQTTNIQY

d_gene: -
j_gene: TRBJ1-1
abundance: -
v_gene: TRBV18
CDR3aa: ASSNHGNTEAF

d_gene: -
j_gene: TRBJ2-2
abundance: -
v_gene: TRBV27
CDR3aa: ASNFQGTTGELF

d_gene: TRBD1
j_gene: TRBJ1-4
abundance: -
v_gene: TRBV6-5
CDR3aa: ASRPTGAANEKLF

d_gene: -
j_gene: TRBJ2-2
abundance: -
v_gene: TRBV28
CDR3aa: ASSFSGGLNTGELF